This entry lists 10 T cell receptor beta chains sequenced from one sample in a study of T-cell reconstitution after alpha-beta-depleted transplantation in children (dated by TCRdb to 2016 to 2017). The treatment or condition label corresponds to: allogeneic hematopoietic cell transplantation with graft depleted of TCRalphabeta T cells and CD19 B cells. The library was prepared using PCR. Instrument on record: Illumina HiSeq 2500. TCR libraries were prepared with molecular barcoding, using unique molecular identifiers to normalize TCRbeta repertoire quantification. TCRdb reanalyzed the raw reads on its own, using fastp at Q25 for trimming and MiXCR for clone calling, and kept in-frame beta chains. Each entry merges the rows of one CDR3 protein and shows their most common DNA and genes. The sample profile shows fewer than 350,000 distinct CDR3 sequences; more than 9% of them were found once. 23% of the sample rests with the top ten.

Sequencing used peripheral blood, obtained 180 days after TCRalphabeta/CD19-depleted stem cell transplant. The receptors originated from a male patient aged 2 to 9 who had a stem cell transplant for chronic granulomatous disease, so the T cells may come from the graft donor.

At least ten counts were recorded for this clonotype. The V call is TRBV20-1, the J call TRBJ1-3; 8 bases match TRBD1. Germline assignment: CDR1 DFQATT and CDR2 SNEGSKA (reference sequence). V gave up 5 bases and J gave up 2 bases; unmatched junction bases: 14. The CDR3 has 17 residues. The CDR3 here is CSAGGQGSPSTGNTIYF. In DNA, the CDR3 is TGCAGTGCTGGAGGACAGGGTTCCCCTAGTACTGGAAACACCATATATTTT.

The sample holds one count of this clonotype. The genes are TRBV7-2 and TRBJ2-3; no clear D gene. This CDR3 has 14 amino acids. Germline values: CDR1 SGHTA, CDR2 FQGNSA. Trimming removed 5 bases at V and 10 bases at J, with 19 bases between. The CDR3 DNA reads TGTGCCAGCAGCAACGGCCAAACCCCGATGGCGCAGTATTTT. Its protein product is CASSNGQTPMAQYF.

The CDR3 protein is CASSLLAPTYNEQFF. In DNA form, the CDR3 reads TGTGCCAGCAGCCTACTAGCGCCAACCTACAATGAGCAGTTCTTC. The chain joins TRBV11-1 to TRBJ2-1; 7 nucleotides align to TRBD2. Germline lookup yields CDR1 SGHAT and CDR2 FQDESV (reference sequence). This CDR3 is built from 15 residues. V was pared by 5 bases and J by 2 bases, with 6 bases of the junction left unmatched.

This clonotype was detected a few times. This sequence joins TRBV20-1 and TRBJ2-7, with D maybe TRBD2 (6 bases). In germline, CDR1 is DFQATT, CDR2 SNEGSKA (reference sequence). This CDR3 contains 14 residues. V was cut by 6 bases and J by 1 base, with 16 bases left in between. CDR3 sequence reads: CSAGLPLPSYEQYF. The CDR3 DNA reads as TGCAGTGCGGGACTGCCTCTCCCTTCCTACGAGCAGTACTTC.

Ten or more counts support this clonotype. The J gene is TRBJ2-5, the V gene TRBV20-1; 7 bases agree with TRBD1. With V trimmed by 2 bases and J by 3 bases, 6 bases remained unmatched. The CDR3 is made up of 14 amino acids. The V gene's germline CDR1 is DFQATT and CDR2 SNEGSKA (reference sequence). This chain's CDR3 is CSARSYRGKETQYF. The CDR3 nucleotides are TGCAGTGCTAGATCCTACAGGGGAAAAGAGACCCAGTACTTC.

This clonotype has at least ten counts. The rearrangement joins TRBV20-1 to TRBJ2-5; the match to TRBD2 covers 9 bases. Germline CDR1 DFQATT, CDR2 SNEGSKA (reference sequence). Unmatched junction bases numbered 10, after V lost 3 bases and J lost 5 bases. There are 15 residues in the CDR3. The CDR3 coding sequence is TGCAGTGCTAGTCGGCGGGGGGGGATTAAGGAGACCCAGTACTTC. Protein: CSASRRGGIKETQYF.

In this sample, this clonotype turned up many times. The CDR3 DNA sequence: TGCGCCAGCAGCTTGGCGGCGGGCACCGGGGAGCTGTTTTTT. Translation: CASSLAAGTGELFF. The J gene is TRBJ2-2, the V gene TRBV5-1, with D possibly TRBD2 on 5 matching bases. Germline-derived CDR1 and CDR2 are SGHRS and YFSETQ. The CDR3 has 14 amino acids. Trimming removed 0 bases at V and 4 bases at J, with 7 bases between.

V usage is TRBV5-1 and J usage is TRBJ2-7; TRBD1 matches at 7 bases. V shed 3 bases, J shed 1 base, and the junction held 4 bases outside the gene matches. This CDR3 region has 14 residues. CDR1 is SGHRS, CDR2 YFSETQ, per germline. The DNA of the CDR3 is TGCGCCAGCAGCTATCGACAGGGATCCTACGAGCAGTACTTC. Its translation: CASSYRQGSYEQYF.

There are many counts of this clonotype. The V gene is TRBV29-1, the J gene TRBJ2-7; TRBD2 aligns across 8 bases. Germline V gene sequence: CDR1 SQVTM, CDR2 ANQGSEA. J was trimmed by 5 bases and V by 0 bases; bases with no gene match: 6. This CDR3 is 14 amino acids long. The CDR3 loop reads CSVEDLAGGNEQYF. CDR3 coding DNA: TGCAGCGTTGAAGATCTGGCGGGAGGAAACGAGCAGTACTTC.

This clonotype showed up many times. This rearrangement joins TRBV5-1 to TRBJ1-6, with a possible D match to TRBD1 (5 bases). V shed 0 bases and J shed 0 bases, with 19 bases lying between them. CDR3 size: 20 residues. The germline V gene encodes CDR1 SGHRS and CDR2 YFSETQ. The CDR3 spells CASSLDRDSRPSSYNSPLHF. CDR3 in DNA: TGCGCCAGCAGCTTGGACCGGGACTCACGACCGAGCTCCTATAATTCACCCCTCCACTTT.